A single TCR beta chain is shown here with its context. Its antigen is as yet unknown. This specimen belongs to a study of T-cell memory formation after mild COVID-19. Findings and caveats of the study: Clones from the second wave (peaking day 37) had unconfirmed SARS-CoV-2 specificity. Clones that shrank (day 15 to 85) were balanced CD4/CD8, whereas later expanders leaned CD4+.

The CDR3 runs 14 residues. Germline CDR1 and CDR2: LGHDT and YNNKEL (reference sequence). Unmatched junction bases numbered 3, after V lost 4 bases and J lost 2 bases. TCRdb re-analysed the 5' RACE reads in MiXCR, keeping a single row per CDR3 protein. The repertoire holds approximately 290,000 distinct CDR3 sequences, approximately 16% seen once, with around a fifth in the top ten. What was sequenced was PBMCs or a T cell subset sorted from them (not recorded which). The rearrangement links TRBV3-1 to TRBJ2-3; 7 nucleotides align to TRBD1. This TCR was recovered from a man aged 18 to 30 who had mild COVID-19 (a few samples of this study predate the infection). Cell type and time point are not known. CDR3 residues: CASSPTGVTDTQYF. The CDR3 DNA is TGTGCCAGCAGCCCAACAGGGGTCACAGATACGCAGTATTTT.